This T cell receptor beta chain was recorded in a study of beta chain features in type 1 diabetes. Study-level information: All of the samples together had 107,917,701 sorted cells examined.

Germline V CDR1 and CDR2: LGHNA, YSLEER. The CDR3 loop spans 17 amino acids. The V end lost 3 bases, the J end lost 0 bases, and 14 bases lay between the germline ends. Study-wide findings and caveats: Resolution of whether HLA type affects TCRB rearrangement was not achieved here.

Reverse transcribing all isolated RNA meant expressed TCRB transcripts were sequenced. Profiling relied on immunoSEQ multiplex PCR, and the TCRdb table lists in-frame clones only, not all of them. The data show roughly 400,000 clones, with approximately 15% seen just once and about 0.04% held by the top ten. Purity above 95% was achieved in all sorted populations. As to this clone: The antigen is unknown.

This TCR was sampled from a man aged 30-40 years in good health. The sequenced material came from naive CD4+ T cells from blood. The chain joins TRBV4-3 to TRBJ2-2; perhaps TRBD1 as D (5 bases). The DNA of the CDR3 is TGCGCCAGCAGCCATGAAATGTGGGGCGCGAACACCGGGGAGCTGTTTTTT. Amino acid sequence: CASSHEMWGANTGELFF.